The 2 T cell receptor beta chains below come from one sample, sequenced in a study of blood T cell repertoires in COVID-19. TCRdb's copy holds only in-frame clones and misses some; the assay was immunoSEQ multiplex PCR. The sample yields about 130,000 clones, roughly 90% seen once. The sequencing sample was made of PBMCs or T cells enriched from blood (not recorded which). The receptors were gathered from a woman between 50 and 59 years old who had recovered from COVID-19.

Notes on this clone: The sample has other DNA sequences that encode this CDR3 too. The chain joins TRBV12-3 or TRBV12-4 to TRBJ1-1; no clear D gene. Trimming left V 3 bases short and J 6 bases short, with 8 bases between. The CDR3 has 12 residues. CDR3: CASSFGGAEAFF. The CDR3 DNA sequence: TGTGCCAGCAGTTTTGGAGGCGCTGAAGCTTTCTTT.

The genes are TRBV10-3 and TRBJ1-5; 7 bases map to TRBD1. V was clipped by 5 bases and J by 2 bases; unmatched bases: 6. The CDR3 is 15 amino acids. Germline CDR1 reads ENHRY; CDR2 reads SYGVKD. The CDR3 region has the DNA TGTGCCATCAGTCAACAGGGGTTCGGCAATCAGCCCCAGCATTTT. This sequence encodes CAISQQGFGNQPQHF.